In its sample, the clone carrying this TCR beta chain was seen many times. The target antigen is unknown. Trimming removed 8 bases from V and 4 bases from J; junction bases left unmatched: 5. In germline, CDR1 is MDHEN, CDR2 SYDVKM. This CDR3 spans 13 amino acids. TCRdb fed the reads into MiXCR, producing one record per CDR3 protein. Of hundreds of thousands of distinct CDR3 sequences in the sample, roughly 24% are singletons; the top ten hold around 7.6%. The record originates from a study of T cell repertoires in cytomegalovirus infection. Overall study findings and caveats: The study found HLA-C-restricted CMV-specific TCR beta clonotypes dominating the ex vivo response.

The origin of this receptor is a human donor in good health (CMV status not recorded). Some clones in this sample may be carry-over from other donors' samples. The chain links TRBV28 to TRBJ2-1, with TRBD1 matching 7 bases. The sample was CD8+ T cells from PBMCs. This CDR3 is CASSGQTYNEQFF. In DNA form, the CDR3 reads TGTGCCAGCTCGGGACAGACTTACAATGAGCAGTTCTTC.